A selection of T cell receptor beta chains follows, all from one sample in a study of regulatory T cells in long-lasting Graves disease. TCRdb fed the multiplex PCR reads into MiXCR, producing one record per CDR3 protein. The table lists hundreds of thousands of distinct CDR3 sequences, roughly 15% of them singletons, with about 20% in the top ten. These data were likewise used in another study, on T cells in Graves' hyperthyroidism and ophthalmopathy.

Sample: peripheral blood mononuclear cells (PBMCs), taken at new diagnosis, from a patient treated with antithyroid drugs. The receptor source for this set is a woman between 25 and 40 years old with Graves disease. Both conserved end residues are part of each CDR3. D genes are given only for firm matches. The size of a clone is reported for some rows only, either as once, few or many, or as a class for expanded clones.

CDR3 DNA: TGTGCCAGCAGTGAATGGGGGACCCGCGTATCACCCCTCCACTTT
CDR3 protein: CASSEWGTRVSPLHF
V gene: TRBV6-1
J gene: TRBJ1-6
D gene: NA
clone size: few

CDR3 DNA: TGTGCCACCAGCAGAAATTCTGAAGGGGATTATGGCTACACCTTC
CDR3 protein: CATSRNSEGDYGYTF
V gene: TRBV15
J gene: TRBJ1-2
D gene: NA
clone size: many

CDR3 DNA: TGTGCCAGCAGCCGTTGGGGAGGGGGAAATGAGCAGTTCTTC
CDR3 protein: CASSRWGGGNEQFF
V gene: TRBV9
J gene: TRBJ2-1
D gene: NA
clone size: NA

CDR3 DNA: TGTGCCAGCAGTTATGAAATCTTCCCAGAACCAAATACGCAGTATTTT
CDR3 protein: CASSYEIFPEPNTQYF
V gene: TRBV6-9
J gene: TRBJ2-3
D gene: NA
clone size: few

CDR3 DNA: TGTGCCTCGTACCGGTTGGACGAGCAGTACTTC
CDR3 protein: CASYRLDEQYF
V gene: TRBV30
J gene: TRBJ2-7
D gene: NA
clone size: few

CDR3 DNA: TGCAGTGCTAGACGGCCCCTTAGTTGGGAGACCCAGTACTTC
CDR3 protein: CSARRPLSWETQYF
V gene: TRBV20-1
J gene: TRBJ2-5
D gene: NA
clone size: few

CDR3 DNA: TGTGCCAGCAGCCAAGATCTTAAAGCGTACGAGCAGTACTTC
CDR3 protein: CASSQDLKAYEQYF
V gene: TRBV3-1
J gene: TRBJ2-7
D gene: NA
clone size: many

CDR3 DNA: TGTGCCAGCTCTAGGACAGGGGCTTCATACGAGCAGTACTTC
CDR3 protein: CASSRTGASYEQYF
V gene: TRBV6-1
J gene: TRBJ2-7
D gene: TRBD1
clone size: many

CDR3 DNA: TGTGCCACCGGACTAGCGGGCGGACCTCGACCGAATGAGCAGTTCTTC
CDR3 protein: CATGLAGGPRPNEQFF
V gene: TRBV6-1
J gene: TRBJ2-1
D gene: TRBD2
clone size: many

CDR3 DNA: TGTGCCACCAGTGATCCAGCTCGAGATCAGCCCCAGCATTTT
CDR3 protein: CATSDPARDQPQHF
V gene: TRBV24-1
J gene: TRBJ1-5
D gene: NA
clone size: few

CDR3 DNA: TGTGCCAGCAGCCCCGGGTCGGGGGTTATCTATGGCTACACCTTC
CDR3 protein: CASSPGSGVIYGYTF
V gene: TRBV7-2
J gene: TRBJ1-2
D gene: NA
clone size: many

CDR3 DNA: TGTGCCAGCAGCGACCGGGACAGGGTTCTGGAGGAAAAACTGTTTTTT
CDR3 protein: CASSDRDRVLEEKLFF
V gene: TRBV7-9
J gene: TRBJ1-4
D gene: TRBD1
clone size: NA

CDR3 DNA: TGTGCCAGCAGCGGGACTTCCACCTACGAGCAGTACTTC
CDR3 protein: CASSGTSTYEQYF
V gene: TRBV9
J gene: TRBJ2-7
D gene: NA
clone size: NA

CDR3 DNA: TGTGCCAGTAGTAGATCCGGGACAGGGGGCAACGAGCAGTTCTTC
CDR3 protein: CASSRSGTGGNEQFF
V gene: TRBV19
J gene: TRBJ2-1
D gene: TRBD1
clone size: many

CDR3 DNA: TGTGCCAGCAGCACCCGGACAGGAACCACTGAAGCTTTCTTT
CDR3 protein: CASSTRTGTTEAFF
V gene: TRBV7-2
J gene: TRBJ1-1
D gene: TRBD1
clone size: NA

CDR3 DNA: TGTGCCAGCAGTTCCGTAGCGGGAGCGTTCTACGAGCAGTACTTC
CDR3 protein: CASSSVAGAFYEQYF
V gene: TRBV28
J gene: TRBJ2-7
D gene: TRBD2
clone size: many

CDR3 DNA: TGTGCCAGCAGTTTCGGGGGGACAGGGAGAGCATCGGTAAATCAGCCCCAGCATTTT
CDR3 protein: CASSFGGTGRASVNQPQHF
V gene: TRBV12-3/TRBV12-4
J gene: TRBJ1-5
D gene: TRBD1
clone size: many

CDR3 DNA: TGTGCCAGCAGTCGACCGGGACCCCTCGACGAGCAGTACTTC
CDR3 protein: CASSRPGPLDEQYF
V gene: TRBV12-3/TRBV12-4
J gene: TRBJ2-7
D gene: NA
clone size: few

CDR3 DNA: TGTGCCAGCAGAATATTCGGTGCCGATTCCTCCTATAATTCACCCCTCCACTTT
CDR3 protein: CASRIFGADSSYNSPLHF
V gene: TRBV28
J gene: TRBJ1-6
D gene: NA
clone size: many

CDR3 DNA: TGTGCCAGCACCTGGCTAGCGGGAGGCTCCTACGAGCAGTACTTC
CDR3 protein: CASTWLAGGSYEQYF
V gene: TRBV5-5
J gene: TRBJ2-7
D gene: TRBD2
clone size: NA

CDR3 DNA: TGTGCCAGTTTACCGGGACAGAGAATGAACACTGAAGCTTTCTTT
CDR3 protein: CASLPGQRMNTEAFF
V gene: TRBV19
J gene: TRBJ1-1
D gene: TRBD1
clone size: many

CDR3 DNA: TGTGCCAGCTCGCCCGGCGCGGGAAGGGTCCAGCCCCAGCATTTT
CDR3 protein: CASSPGAGRVQPQHF
V gene: TRBV18
J gene: TRBJ1-5
D gene: NA
clone size: NA

CDR3 DNA: TGTGCCAGCAGTTTGTGGGCTATCCGAAATGAACGTTCACCCCTCCACTTT
CDR3 protein: CASSLWAIRNERSPLHF
V gene: TRBV27
J gene: TRBJ1-6
D gene: NA
clone size: NA

CDR3 DNA: TGTGCCAGCAGTAGCGGAGTTGGGACCCAGTACTTC
CDR3 protein: CASSSGVGTQYF
V gene: TRBV6-1
J gene: TRBJ2-5
D gene: NA
clone size: many

CDR3 DNA: TGTGCCAGTAGTATAGATCGGAACACTGAAGCTTTCTTT
CDR3 protein: CASSIDRNTEAFF
V gene: TRBV19
J gene: TRBJ1-1
D gene: NA
clone size: few

CDR3 DNA: TGTGCCAGCAGTTTACCTCACCAGGAGAACCGGGAGACCCAGTACTTC
CDR3 protein: CASSLPHQENRETQYF
V gene: TRBV28
J gene: TRBJ2-5
D gene: NA
clone size: few